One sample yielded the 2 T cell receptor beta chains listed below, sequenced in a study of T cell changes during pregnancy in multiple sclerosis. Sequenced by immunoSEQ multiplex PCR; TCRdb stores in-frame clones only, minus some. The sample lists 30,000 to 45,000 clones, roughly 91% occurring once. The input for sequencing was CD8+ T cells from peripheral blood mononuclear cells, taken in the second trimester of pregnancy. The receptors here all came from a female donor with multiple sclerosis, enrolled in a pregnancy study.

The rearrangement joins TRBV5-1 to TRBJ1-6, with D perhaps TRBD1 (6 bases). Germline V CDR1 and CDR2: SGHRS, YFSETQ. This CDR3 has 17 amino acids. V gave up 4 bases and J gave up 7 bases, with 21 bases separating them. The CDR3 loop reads CASSPNARQDVNSPLHF. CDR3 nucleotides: TGCGCCAGCAGCCCGAATGCCCGACAGGATGTCAATTCACCCCTCCACTTT.

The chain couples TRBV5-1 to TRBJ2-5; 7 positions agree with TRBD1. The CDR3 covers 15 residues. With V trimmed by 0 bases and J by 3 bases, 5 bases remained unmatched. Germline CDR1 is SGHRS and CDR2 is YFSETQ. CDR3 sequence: CASSLVDRVEETQYF. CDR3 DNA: TGCGCCAGCAGCTTGGTTGACAGGGTAGAAGAGACCCAGTACTTC.